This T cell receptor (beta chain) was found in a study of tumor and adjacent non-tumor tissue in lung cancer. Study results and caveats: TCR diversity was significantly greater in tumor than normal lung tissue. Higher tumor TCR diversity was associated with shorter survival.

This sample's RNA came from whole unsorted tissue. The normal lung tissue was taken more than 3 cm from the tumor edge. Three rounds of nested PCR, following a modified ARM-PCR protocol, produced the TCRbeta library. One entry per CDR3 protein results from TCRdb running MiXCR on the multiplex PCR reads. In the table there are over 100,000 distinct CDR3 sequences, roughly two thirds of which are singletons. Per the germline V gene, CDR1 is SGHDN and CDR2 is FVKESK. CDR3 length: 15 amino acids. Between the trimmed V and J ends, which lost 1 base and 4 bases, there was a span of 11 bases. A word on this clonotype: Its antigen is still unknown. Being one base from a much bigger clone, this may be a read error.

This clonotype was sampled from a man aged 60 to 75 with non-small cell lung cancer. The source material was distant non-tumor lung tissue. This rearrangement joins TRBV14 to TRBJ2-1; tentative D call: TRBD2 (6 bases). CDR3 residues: CASSQGVGGYNEQFF. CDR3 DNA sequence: TGTGCCAGCAGCCAAGGTGTGGGAGGATACAATGAGCAGTTCTTC.